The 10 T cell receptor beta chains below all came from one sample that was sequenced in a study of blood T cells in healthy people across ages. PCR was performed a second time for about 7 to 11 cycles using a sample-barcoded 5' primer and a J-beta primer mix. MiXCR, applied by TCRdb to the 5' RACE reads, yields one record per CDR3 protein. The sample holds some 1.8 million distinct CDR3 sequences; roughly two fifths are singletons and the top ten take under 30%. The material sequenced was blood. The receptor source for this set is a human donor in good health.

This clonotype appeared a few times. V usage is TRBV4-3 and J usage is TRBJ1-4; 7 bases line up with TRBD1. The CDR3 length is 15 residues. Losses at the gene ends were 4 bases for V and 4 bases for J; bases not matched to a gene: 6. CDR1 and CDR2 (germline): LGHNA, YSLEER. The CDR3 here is CASSRQTGINEKLFF. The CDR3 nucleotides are TGCGCCAGCAGCCGCCAGACAGGGATTAATGAAAAACTGTTTTTT.

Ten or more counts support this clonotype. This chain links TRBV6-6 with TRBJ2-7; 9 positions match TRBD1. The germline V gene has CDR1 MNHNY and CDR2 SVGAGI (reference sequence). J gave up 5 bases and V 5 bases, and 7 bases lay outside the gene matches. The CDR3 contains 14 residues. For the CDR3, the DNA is TGTGCCAGCAGTCCTGGGACAGGGAAAGACGAGCAGTACTTC. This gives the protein CASSPGTGKDEQYF.

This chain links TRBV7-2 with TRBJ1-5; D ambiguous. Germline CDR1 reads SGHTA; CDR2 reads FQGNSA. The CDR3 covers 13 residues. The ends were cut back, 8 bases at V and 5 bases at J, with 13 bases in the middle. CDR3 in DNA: TGTGCCAGCGGATGGGAGGTTGATCAGCCCCAGCATTTT. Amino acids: CASGWEVDQPQHF.

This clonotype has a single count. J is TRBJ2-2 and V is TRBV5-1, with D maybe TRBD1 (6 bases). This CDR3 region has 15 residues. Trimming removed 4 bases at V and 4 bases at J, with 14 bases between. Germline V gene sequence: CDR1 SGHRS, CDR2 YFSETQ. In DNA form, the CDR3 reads TGCGCCAGCAGCCAACCCGGGACAAGCACCGGGGAGCTGTTTTTT. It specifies CASSQPGTSTGELFF.

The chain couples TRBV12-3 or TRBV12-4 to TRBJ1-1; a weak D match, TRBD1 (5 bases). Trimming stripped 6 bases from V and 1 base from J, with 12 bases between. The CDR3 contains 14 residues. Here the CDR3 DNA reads TGTGCCAGCAGAACCGGGACTTCGAACACTGAAGCTTTCTTT. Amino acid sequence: CASRTGTSNTEAFF.

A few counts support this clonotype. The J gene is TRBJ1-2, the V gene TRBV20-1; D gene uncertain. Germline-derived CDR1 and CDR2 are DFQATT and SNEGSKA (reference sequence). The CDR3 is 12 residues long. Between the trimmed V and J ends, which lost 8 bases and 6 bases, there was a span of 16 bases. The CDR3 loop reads CSSTREHHGYTF. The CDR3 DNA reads TGCAGTTCAACCCGGGAGCACCATGGCTACACCTTC.

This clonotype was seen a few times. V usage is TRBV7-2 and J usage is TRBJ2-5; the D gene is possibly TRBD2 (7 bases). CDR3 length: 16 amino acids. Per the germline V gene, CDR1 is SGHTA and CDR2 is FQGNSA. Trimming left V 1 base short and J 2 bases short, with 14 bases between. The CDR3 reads CASSLGRGRTQETQYF. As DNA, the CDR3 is TGTGCCAGCAGCTTAGGGCGGGGGCGAACGCAAGAGACCCAGTACTTC. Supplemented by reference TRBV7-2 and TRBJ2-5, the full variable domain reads GAGVSQSPSNKVTEKGKDVELRCDPISGHTALYWYRQSLGQGLEFLIYFQGNSAPDKSGLPSDRFSAERTGGSVSTLTIQRTQQEDSAVYLCASSLGRGRTQETQYFGPGTRLLVL.

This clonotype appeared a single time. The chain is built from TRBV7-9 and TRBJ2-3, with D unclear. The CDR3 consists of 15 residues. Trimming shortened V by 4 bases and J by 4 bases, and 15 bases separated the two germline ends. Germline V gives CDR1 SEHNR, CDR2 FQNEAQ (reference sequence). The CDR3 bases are TGTGCCAGCAGCTCCCGACGACTTGGCCCAGATACGCAGTATTTT. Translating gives CASSSRRLGPDTQYF.

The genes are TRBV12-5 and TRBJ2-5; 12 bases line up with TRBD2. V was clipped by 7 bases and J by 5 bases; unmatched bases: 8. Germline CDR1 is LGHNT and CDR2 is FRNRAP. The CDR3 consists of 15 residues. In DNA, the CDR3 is TGTGCTAGTGCCACCCCAACTAGCGGGGGGGAGACCCAGTACTTC. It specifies CASATPTSGGETQYF.

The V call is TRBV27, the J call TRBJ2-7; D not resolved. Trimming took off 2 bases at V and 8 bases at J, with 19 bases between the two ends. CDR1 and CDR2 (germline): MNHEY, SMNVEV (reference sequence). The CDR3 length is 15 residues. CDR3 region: CASSLRFGDTYKQYF. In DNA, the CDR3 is TGTGCCAGCAGTTTAAGGTTCGGAGACACTTACAAGCAGTACTTC.